This TCR beta chain comes out of a study of cytomegalovirus exposure and HLA in healthy donors. As concerns this clone: Other nucleotide sequences in the sample specify the same CDR3.

The PCR was carried out with 60 Vbeta primers and 13 Jbeta primers. Clones were sequenced by immunoSEQ multiplex PCR, and TCRdb holds only the in-frame ones, with some missing. The sample carries hundreds of thousands of clones, roughly 70% recorded once. V was shortened by 5 bases and J by 0 bases, with 9 bases between the two germline ends. CDR3 size: 14 residues. The germline gives CDR1 SGHAT, CDR2 FQNNGV. Sequencing was done on a sample of PBMCs. V is TRBV11-2 and J is TRBJ2-3; perhaps TRBD2 as D (5 bases). The clonotype was recovered from a woman aged 25 to 39 in good health and CMV-seronegative. CDR3 nucleotide sequence: TGTGCCAGCAGCCGTGGCGGGAGCACAGATACGCAGTATTTT. The encoded protein is CASSRGGSTDTQYF.